This note documents a single TCR beta chain sequence. This clonotype was seen repeatedly, ten times or more. This receptor's antigen is unknown. Base-call qualities are not available, and no considerably larger clone is one nucleotide away. This specimen comes from a study of early T cells in non-severe SARS-CoV-2 infection (dated by TCRdb to 2020 to 2022). For the wider study: Bulk RNA from unsorted whole blood was used for TCR sequencing, so alpha and beta chains could not be paired.

Trimming takes 6 bases off V and 0 bases off J; junction bases not matched to a gene: 5. There are 16 amino acids in the CDR3, from cysteine to phenylalanine inclusive. The kept DNA is CDR3 alone, 48 bases in frame from the first base. Receptors were amplified or captured by 5' RACE. The sample was run on a NextSeq 500. Unique molecular identifiers were attached to individual cDNA molecules in the TCR library protocol so that sequencing error and PCR bias could be corrected. TCR alpha and beta chains were both sequenced, and the abundances of alpha and beta sequences in each sample were closely correlated with each other. For the original study's pipeline: Decombinator V4 was used to annotate TCR sequences for V gene, J gene and CDR3. Expanded TCRs were defined as changing significantly between any two time points under a Poisson model with p below 0.0001. TCR abundances were normalised to the total number of TCRs sequenced per sample and expressed as counts per million. MAIT TCRs were defined by TRAV1-2 paired with TRAJ12, TRAJ20 or TRAJ33, and iNKT TCRs by TRAV10 paired with TRAJ18. A search of VDJdb, accessed on 1 November 2021, was run for TCRs annotated to CMV, EBV and SARS-CoV-2, with TCRs annotated for multiple antigens excluded. In TCRdb, the public reads were trimmed at Q25 with fastp and aligned with MiXCR, with productive beta chains retained. Entries that share a CDR3 protein sequence are merged under the most common genes and DNA. The V and J calls follow TCRdb's processing rather than the paper's. Here the sample has about 33,000 distinct CDR3 sequences; about 5% occur a single time. The ten largest clones take up roughly 15% of the sample.

The paper as a whole reports these results and caveats: VDJdb matching was skewed toward anti-spike CD8 responses and likely underestimated virus-specific expansions by missing private and CD4 specificities.

This was a case-control study nested in a cohort of healthcare workers in London, UK, who had nasopharyngeal swab PCR tests and blood samples taken every week. Healthcare workers were enrolled in the week of the UK lockdown, from 23 to 31 March 2020, and were followed every week for up to roughly 15 weeks. This clonotype was obtained from an adult who was a healthcare worker with PCR-confirmed SARS-CoV-2 infection or an uninfected control (not recorded which). The chain was built from TRBV12-3 or TRBV12-4 and TRBJ2-4; 10 bases in the middle match TRBD1. Sequences were obtained from whole blood. CDR3 reads: CASRRQGAVAKNIQYF. The sequenced DNA: TGTGCCAGCAGGAGACAGGGGGCTGTAGCCAAAAACATTCAGTACTTC.